This T cell receptor (beta chain) is from a study of shared clonotypes between healthy human individuals. In the study's own analysis: ImmunoSEQ output lacked quality scores and full-length reads, limiting matched filtering. Sequenced by immunoSEQ multiplex PCR; TCRdb stores in-frame clones only, minus some. The D gene and trimming were derived from the DNA, and the V and J assignments and clone size from that table. Of around 2.5 million clones listed, 80% to 95% are singletons. The CDR3 is 16 residues long. Per germline, CDR1 SGHTA and CDR2 FQGNSA. Trimming took 5 bases from V and 4 from J; bases not matched to a gene: 13.

The chain carries TRBV7-2 and TRBJ2-7, with 8 bases aligning to TRBD1. The receptor comes from a man aged 18 to 30 in good health. Some clones in this sample may be carry-over from other donors' samples. Sequenced material: naive CD4+ T cells from PBMCs. Stated subset: CD45RA+ positively selected. The CDR3 DNA reads as TGTGCCAGCAGCCTAGGGACAGGCCCCCCAGGTTACGAGCAGTACTTC. The encoded protein is CASSLGTGPPGYEQYF.